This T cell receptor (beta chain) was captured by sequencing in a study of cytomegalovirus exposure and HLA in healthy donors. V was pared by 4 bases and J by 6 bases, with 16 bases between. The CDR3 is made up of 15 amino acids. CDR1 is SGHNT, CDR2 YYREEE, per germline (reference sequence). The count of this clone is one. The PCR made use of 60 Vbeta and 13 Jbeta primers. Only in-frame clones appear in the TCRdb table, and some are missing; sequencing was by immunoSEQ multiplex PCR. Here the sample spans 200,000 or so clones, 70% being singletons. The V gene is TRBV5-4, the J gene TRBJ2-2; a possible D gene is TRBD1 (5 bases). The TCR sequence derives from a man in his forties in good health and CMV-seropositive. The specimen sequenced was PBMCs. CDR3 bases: TGTGCCAGCAGCCCGAGATTAGGGGCCCCCGGGGAGCTGTTTTTT. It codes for CASSPRLGAPGELFF. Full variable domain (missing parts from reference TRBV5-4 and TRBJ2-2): ETGVTQSPTHLIKTRGQQVTLRCSSQSGHNTVSWYQQALGQGPQFIFQYYREEENGRGNFPPRFSGLQFPNYSSELNVNALELDDSALYLCASSPRLGAPGELFFGEGSRLTVL.